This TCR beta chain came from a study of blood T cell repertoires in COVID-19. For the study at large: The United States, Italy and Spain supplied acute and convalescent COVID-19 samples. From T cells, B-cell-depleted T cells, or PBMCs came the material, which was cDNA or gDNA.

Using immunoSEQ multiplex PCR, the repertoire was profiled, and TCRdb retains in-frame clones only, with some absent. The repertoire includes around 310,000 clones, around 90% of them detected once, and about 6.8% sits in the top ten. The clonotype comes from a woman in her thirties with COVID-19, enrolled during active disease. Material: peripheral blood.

For the CDR3, the DNA is TGTGCCAGCAGCTCAGCGACGGGGAGACATTACGAGCAGTACTTC. Amino acid sequence: CASSSATGRHYEQYF. V gene TRBV7-6 combines with J gene TRBJ2-7; tentative D call: TRBD2 (5 bases). The ends were cut back, 4 bases at V and 4 bases at J, with 17 bases in the middle. The CDR3 extends over 15 amino acids. Per the germline V gene, CDR1 is SGHVS and CDR2 is FNYEAQ.